The entry that follows covers one T cell receptor (beta chain) sequence. This sample was included in a study of cytomegalovirus exposure and HLA in healthy donors. 13 Jbeta primers and 60 Vbeta primers were used for the PCR. Repertoires were generated with immunoSEQ multiplex PCR, while TCRdb's copy carries only in-frame clones and drops some. The table includes 120,000 or so clones, under 20% detected once. The CDR3 spans 13 residues. The germline V and J ends were trimmed by 5 bases and 4 bases, with 6 bases remaining between them. Germline V gene lookup returns CDR1 MNHEY and CDR2 SMNVEV (reference sequence).

Material for sequencing was PBMCs. This chain joins TRBV27 and TRBJ1-6; D unclear. This TCR was sampled from a female donor in good health and CMV-seropositive. The CDR3 sequence: CASSLDYNSPLHF. The CDR3 DNA follows: TGTGCCAGCAGTCTAGATTATAATTCACCCCTCCACTTT.